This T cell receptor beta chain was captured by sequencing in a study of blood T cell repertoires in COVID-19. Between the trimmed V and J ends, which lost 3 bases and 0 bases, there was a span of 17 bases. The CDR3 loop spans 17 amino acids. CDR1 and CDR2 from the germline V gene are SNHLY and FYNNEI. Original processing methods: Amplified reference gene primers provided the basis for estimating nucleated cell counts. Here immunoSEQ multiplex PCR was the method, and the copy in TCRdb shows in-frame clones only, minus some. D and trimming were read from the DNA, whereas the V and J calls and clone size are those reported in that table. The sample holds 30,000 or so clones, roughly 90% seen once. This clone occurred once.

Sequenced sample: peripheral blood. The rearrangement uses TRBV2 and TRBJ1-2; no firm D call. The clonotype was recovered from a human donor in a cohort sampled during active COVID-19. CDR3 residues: CASSEDGPGSTNYGYTF. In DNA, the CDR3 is TGTGCCAGCAGTGAGGATGGACCGGGAAGTACTAACTATGGCTACACCTTC.